These 25 T cell receptor beta chains were sequenced from one sample in a study of cytomegalovirus exposure and HLA in healthy donors. The PCR contained 60 Vbeta and 13 Jbeta primers. Sequencing was performed with immunoSEQ multiplex PCR; in TCRdb, only in-frame clones are kept and a portion is missing. The table has under 200,000 clones, roughly three quarters seen once; the top ten hold about 2.2%. Sequenced: PBMCs. Source of these receptors: a woman aged 45-65 years in good health and CMV-seronegative.

Concerning this clone: Within the sample, other DNA sequences also encode this same CDR3. The CDR3 protein is CASSQERESSYNSPLHF. The CDR3 DNA follows: TGCGCCAGCAGCCAAGAAAGGGAGAGCTCCTATAATTCACCCCTCCACTTT. V and J are TRBV4-3 and TRBJ1-6; no definite D call. The CDR3 has 17 amino acids. The germline V and J ends were trimmed by 0 bases and 0 bases, with 9 bases remaining between them. Per germline, CDR1 LGHNA and CDR2 YSLEER.

This chain connects TRBV28 to TRBJ2-1; TRBD1 is a possible D gene (7 bases). The CDR3 sequence is 16 residues long. CDR1 MDHEN and CDR2 SYDVKM come from the germline V gene. The V end lost 11 bases, the J end lost 4 bases, and 24 bases lay between the germline ends. The CDR3 here is CAGGGSRTWPYNEQFF. The CDR3 DNA sequence: TGTGCCGGAGGGGGCAGCAGGACTTGGCCTTACAATGAGCAGTTCTTC.

The CDR3 is CASRPDRDSGNTIYF. The CDR3 region has the DNA TGTGCCAGCAGACCGGACAGGGACTCTGGAAACACCATATATTTT. V is TRBV28 and J is TRBJ1-3; 8 bases line up with TRBD1. The germline CDR1 and CDR2 sequences are MDHEN and SYDVKM. J was trimmed by 0 bases and V by 6 bases; bases with no gene match: 4. The CDR3 sequence is 15 residues long.

The chain combines TRBV19 with TRBJ2-7; the match to TRBD2 covers 10 bases. The CDR3 has 15 residues. J was trimmed by 3 bases and V by 6 bases; bases with no gene match: 8. Germline CDR1 and CDR2: LNHDA and SQIVND (reference sequence). In DNA, the CDR3 is TGTGCCAGTAGCCCCGGACTAGCGGAGAGCTACGAGCAGTACTTC. It encodes CASSPGLAESYEQYF.

V usage is TRBV5-4 and J usage is TRBJ2-3, with 8 bases that match TRBD2. This CDR3 has 16 amino acids. V gave up 4 bases and J gave up 2 bases; unmatched junction bases: 9. Germline V lookup: CDR1 SGHNT, CDR2 YYREEE (reference sequence). The CDR3 DNA reads TGTGCCAGCAGCCGGGGGGGTAGCGTGCTCACAGATACGCAGTATTTT. Amino acid sequence: CASSRGGSVLTDTQYF.

The rearrangement uses TRBV11-2 and TRBJ2-7; D is perhaps TRBD1 (5 bases). Trimming took off 2 bases at V and 0 bases at J, with 11 bases between the two ends. CDR3 length: 15 residues. Germline CDR1 is SGHAT and CDR2 is FQNNGV. The chain's CDR3 is CASSLTDTYSYEQYF. The CDR3 DNA reads TGTGCCAGCAGCTTAACGGACACCTACTCCTACGAGCAGTACTTC.

This chain uses TRBV5-3 with TRBJ2-2, with 9 bases identical to TRBD2. TRBV5-3 carries the ORF label, with uncertain function. The CDR3 has 19 amino acids. V gave up 2 bases and J gave up 4 bases; unmatched junction bases: 15. The CDR3 coding sequence is TGTGCCAGAAGCTTTTCCCAGGTGGCTAGCGGGACGACCACCGGGGAGCTGTTTTTT. Translation: CARSFSQVASGTTTGELFF.

In its sample, this clone is medium-sized. The V call is TRBV4-3, the J call TRBJ1-1; D may be TRBD1 (5 bases). Trimming took 6 bases from V and 0 from J, leaving 20 bases between them. Per the germline V gene, CDR1 is LGHNA and CDR2 is YSLEER. This CDR3 spans 17 amino acids. The CDR3 nucleotides read TGCGCCAGCAGTACCACAACCGCTGGGGCACTGAACACTGAAGCTTTCTTT. It is translated as CASSTTTAGALNTEAFF.

Written as DNA, the CDR3 is TGTGCCAGCAGCCGCCGAGGCATTTCCGCGGATACGCAGTATTTT. This sequence encodes CASSRRGISADTQYF. The chain employs TRBV27 and TRBJ2-3; D unresolved. Germline V gives CDR1 MNHEY, CDR2 SMNVEV (reference sequence). Trimming stripped 6 bases from V and 6 bases from J, with 19 bases between. The CDR3 spans 15 residues.

This sequence joins TRBV9 and TRBJ2-1; a weak D match, TRBD1 (6 bases). CDR3 length equals 16 residues. Trimming cost V 6 bases and J 2 bases, with 18 bases left between them. Germline-derived CDR1 and CDR2 are SGDLS and YYNGEE. The CDR3 reads CASTGSNGGPYNEQFF. Here the CDR3 DNA reads TGTGCCAGCACCGGATCCAATGGGGGCCCCTACAATGAGCAGTTCTTC.

This clone was detected a few times. V and J are TRBV19 and TRBJ1-5; TRBD1 is a possible D gene (5 bases). V was trimmed by 4 bases and J by 2 bases, leaving 12 bases between them. Germline assignment: CDR1 LNHDA and CDR2 SQIVND (reference sequence). The CDR3 is 15 residues long. CDR3 in amino acids: CASSSGARGNQPQHF. CDR3 coding DNA: TGTGCCAGTAGTAGTGGGGCCCGGGGCAATCAGCCCCAGCATTTT. Full variable domain (missing parts from reference TRBV19 and TRBJ1-5): DGGITQSPKYLFRKEGQNVTLSCEQNLNHDAMYWYRQDPGQGLRLIYYSQIVNDFQKGDIAEGYSVSREKKESFPLTVTSAQKNPTAFYLCASSSGARGNQPQHFGDGTRLSIL.

This clone appeared a single time. The DNA is omitted, as the CDR3 cannot be located on it reliably, and the CDR3 follows TCRdb's listing. The genes are TRBV21-1 and TRBJ1-4; the table's D call, TRBD1, was not checked against the DNA. TRBV21-1 is a listed pseudogene. The CDR3 is 20 amino acids long, termini counted. CDR3 residues: CASRESVGTGSPTVNEKLFF.

V gene TRBV10-2 combines with J gene TRBJ2-1; no definite D call. The CDR3 extends over 14 amino acids. Trimming took off 4 bases at V and 15 bases at J, with 22 bases between the two ends. CDR1 and CDR2 from the germline V gene are WSHSY and SAAADI. The chain's CDR3 is CASSGFFDQSVRFF. The CDR3 bases are TGCGCCAGCAGTGGTTTTTTTGACCAGAGCGTCAGGTTCTTC.

V gene TRBV7-8 combines with J gene TRBJ2-5; D may be TRBD2 (6 bases). With the DNA end fitting TRBJ2-7 better, the J assignment may be wrong. The CDR3 spans 14 residues. CDR1 and CDR2 from the germline V gene are SGHVS and FQNEAQ. The CDR3 DNA reads as TGTGCCAGCAGCTTAGCAGGGGAGGTCAACGAGCAGTACTTC. It specifies CASSLAGEVNEQYF.

The chain links TRBV18 to TRBJ1-3, with D maybe TRBD1 (5 bases). The V and J ends lost 1 base and 0 bases respectively, with 16 bases between them. Germline V gene sequence: CDR1 KGHSH, CDR2 LQKENI. CDR3 size: 18 residues. The CDR3 spells CASSPRTDSPSSGNTIYF. Here the CDR3 DNA reads TGTGCCAGCTCACCACGAACCGACAGCCCATCCTCTGGAAACACCATATATTTT.

This clone was seen just once. The V gene is TRBV9, the J gene TRBJ1-5, with 7 bases that match TRBD1. The germline V gene has CDR1 SGDLS and CDR2 YYNGEE. Trimming at V came to 0 bases and at J to 3 bases, leaving 6 bases not matched to a gene. This CDR3 region has 16 residues. CDR3 protein: CASSVVGQKYNQPQHF. The CDR3 DNA is TGTGCCAGCAGCGTAGTGGGACAGAAATACAATCAGCCCCAGCATTTT.

This clone was seen only once. The chain joins TRBV2 to TRBJ2-5; possibly TRBD2 for D (5 bases). CDR1 is SNHLY, CDR2 FYNNEI, per germline. There are 12 residues in the CDR3. Trimming stripped 7 bases from V and 2 bases from J, with 8 bases between. This CDR3 is CASKTGQETQYF. The CDR3 bases are TGTGCCAGCAAGACGGGGCAAGAGACCCAGTACTTC.

This clone occurred a few times. V is TRBV6-5 and J is TRBJ2-1; 12 bases are shared with TRBD2. Trimming removed 4 bases from V and 7 bases from J; junction bases left unmatched: 8. From germline, CDR1 is MNHEY and CDR2 SVGAGI. The CDR3 has 16 residues. CDR3 DNA sequence: TGTGCCAGCAGTTCATCTAGCGGGAGGGCCGCGAATGAGCAGTTCTTC. As protein: CASSSSSGRAANEQFF.

The V and J genes are TRBV18 and TRBJ2-1; D is unclear. This CDR3 comprises 17 residues. V lost 6 bases and J lost 0, with 18 bases in between. CDR1 is KGHSH, CDR2 LQKENI, per germline. CDR3 in DNA: TGTGCCAGCTCCCCATTCCGTCGTCAGTCCTCCTACAATGAGCAGTTCTTC. It encodes CASSPFRRQSSYNEQFF.

The chain employs TRBV6-6 and TRBJ2-7; TRBD1 matches 8 bases. Germline values: CDR1 MNHNY, CDR2 SVGAGI (reference sequence). The length of the CDR3 is 15 residues. V gave up 5 bases and J gave up 3 bases; unmatched junction bases: 9. In nucleotides, the CDR3 is TGTGCCAGCAGTCTGGACAGGGCCGGGGGCTACGAGCAGTACTTC. It codes for CASSLDRAGGYEQYF.

The genes are TRBV28 and TRBJ1-2, with D perhaps TRBD1 (5 bases). The ends were cut back, 6 bases at V and 8 bases at J, with 7 bases in the middle. This CDR3 region has 10 residues. Germline CDR1 MDHEN, CDR2 SYDVKM. CDR3 sequence: CASRAGGYTF. The DNA for the CDR3 is TGTGCCAGCAGAGCAGGGGGCTACACCTTC.

Only one count was recorded for this clone. The chain carries TRBV6-1 and TRBJ1-1; 7 positions agree with TRBD1. The CDR3 has 14 amino acids. Per the germline V gene, CDR1 is MNHNS and CDR2 is SASEGT. V lost 5 bases to trimming and J lost 4 bases; unmatched junction nucleotides: 7. CDR3 sequence reads: CASSSRDRRTEAFF. The CDR3 bases are TGTGCCAGCAGTAGCCGGGACAGACGCACTGAAGCTTTCTTT.

Remarks on this clone: At one of its ends the junction is not consistent with the germline gene, which may arise from a read error. The sample contains more than one DNA sequence encoding this CDR3. The chain joins TRBV5-4 to TRBJ2-1; maybe TRBD2 (6 bases). The CDR3 loop spans 16 amino acids. Germline lookup yields CDR1 SGHNT and CDR2 YYREEE (reference sequence). This chain's CDR3 is CASSLAGGVAYNEQFF. CDR3 nucleotide sequence: TGTGCCAGCAGTTTGGCCGGGGGAGTCGCCTACAATGAGCAGTTCTTC.

V and J are TRBV19 and TRBJ1-5; 7 nucleotides align to TRBD1. Germline V gives CDR1 LNHDA, CDR2 SQIVND (reference sequence). Trimming took 9 bases from V and 6 from J; bases not matched to a gene: 11. The length of the CDR3 is 14 residues. The CDR3 region is CASTSDRVPQPQHF. The CDR3 DNA reads as TGTGCCAGCACTTCCGACAGGGTTCCTCAGCCCCAGCATTTT.

Here the CDR3 DNA reads TGTGCCAGCAGTGGCAGGGGGCGCTATGAGCAGTTCTTC. Translating gives CASSGRGRYEQFF. V gene TRBV2 combines with J gene TRBJ2-1, with 8 bases aligning to TRBD1. Germline lookup yields CDR1 SNHLY and CDR2 FYNNEI. The CDR3 extends over 13 amino acids. V shed 4 bases, J shed 8 bases, and the junction held 4 bases outside the gene matches.